The entry below gives a single TCR beta chain sequence along with its context. Each patient came to thyroid surgery without any prior treatment (of any kind). The sample is drawn from a study of metastatic and nonmetastatic thyroid tumors. In the authors' methods: A distant-metastasis classifier for papillary thyroid cancer was built using CDR3 differences across clinicopathological groups. With MiXCR, TCRdb called clones anew from the PCR reads. TCRdb, rather than the study authors, made the V and J calls. The table has tens of thousands of clones, roughly 20% seen once. V was pared by 6 bases and J by 6 bases, with 18 bases between. Germline CDR1 is LNHDA and CDR2 is SQIVND (reference sequence). The CDR3 contains 15 residues.

Source material: blood. The origin of this receptor is a female donor with papillary thyroid cancer or a benign thyroid nodule (not recorded which). Some clones in this sample may be carry-over from other donors' samples. The gene calls are TRBV19 and TRBJ1-5; TRBD1 is a possible D gene (5 bases). The CDR3 bases are TGTGCCAGTAGAGCAACCCTCGGCAGGGCTCAGCCCCAGCATTTT. This codes for CASRATLGRAQPQHF.